This is a list of T cell receptor beta chains from one sample in a study of OX40 agonist ivuxolimab in advanced cancers. Sequencing was performed with immunoSEQ multiplex PCR; in TCRdb, only in-frame clones are kept and a portion is missing. The sample has 35,000 to 40,000 clones, 85% to 90% seen once. The sample consisted of CD4+ or CD8+ T cells sorted from blood, taken in a trial of the OX40 agonist ivuxolimab. The receptors derive from an adult with an advanced solid tumor such as melanoma, head and neck, liver or kidney cancer. Each CDR3 is given without its conserved first and last residue.

CDR3 protein	V gene
AWSLEVRGAEAF	TRBV30
STHSGNGYT	TRBV29-1
ASSLANSRPAF	TRBV11-2
ASSEGTPYEQY	TRBV2
ASSQEAGEKLF	TRBV4-2
ASSLWGYEQY	TRBV5-5
ASSSRDSYEQY	TRBV5-1
ASSDRDRGAQTQY	TRBV5-4
AAEGQGNTEAF	TRBV7-9
ASSPDGASKQY	TRBV5-1
ASSIAGGPADTQY	TRBV19
ASSLGLSSTDTQY	TRBV5-1
ASSPGTHEQY	TRBV27
ATSRAGRQGGITGELF	TRBV15
ASSGAGDTDTQY	TRBV6-1
SVEGLYNEQF	TRBV29-1
ASSAGWANTEAF	TRBV27
ASSLPGQGAYEQY	TRBV7-9
ASSQTGPGYGYT	TRBV7-2
ASSLRVPGNQPQH	TRBV28
ASSQQYPGQGSSTQY	TRBV4-1
ASSLGLAGGSYNEQF	TRBV5-1
ASSFYSDTQY	TRBV5-6
AWSPPPFGPQGEKLF	TRBV30
ASSRGQGGNTIY	TRBV9
ASSYRGQAYEQY	TRBV6-5
ASSLYGLAGGGQF	TRBV27
ASSLRENTEAF	TRBV7-9
ASSRRARCMNTEAF	TRBV13
ASSQEWPGDNEQF	TRBV4-1
AAVRYEQY	TRBV6-5
SVEDRARGQTGELF	TRBV29-1
ASSHAWGTEAF	TRBV11-3
SVEDSSLEAF	TRBV29-1
ASSPALGYEQY	TRBV19
ASSQDKGFNQPQH	TRBV4-1
SGRDGDTQY	TRBV29-1
SVEGAGSGYT	TRBV29-1
ASSYLLRDRGY	TRBV6-6
ASSPRGRSYEQY	TRBV27
ASSQDNRLNEQF	TRBV4-1
ANSLGGDTQY	TRBV27
SVRDRLEGPEQY	TRBV29-1
ASSPNRGEQY	TRBV27
ASSRDRDTGELF	TRBV13
ASSRNPGTSGGREGEQF	TRBV11-2
ASSFGTAYNSPLH	TRBV5-6
ASSSSPLAGTDTQY	TRBV11-3
ASSISGLGLLAGGRTQY	TRBV19
ASRGTVQGEQY	TRBV2
ASSRGLSGNTIY	TRBV6-1
ASSLAGQGVGANYGYT	TRBV7-9
ASIRTGGASPLH	TRBV10-2
ASSMGVYTEAF	TRBV19